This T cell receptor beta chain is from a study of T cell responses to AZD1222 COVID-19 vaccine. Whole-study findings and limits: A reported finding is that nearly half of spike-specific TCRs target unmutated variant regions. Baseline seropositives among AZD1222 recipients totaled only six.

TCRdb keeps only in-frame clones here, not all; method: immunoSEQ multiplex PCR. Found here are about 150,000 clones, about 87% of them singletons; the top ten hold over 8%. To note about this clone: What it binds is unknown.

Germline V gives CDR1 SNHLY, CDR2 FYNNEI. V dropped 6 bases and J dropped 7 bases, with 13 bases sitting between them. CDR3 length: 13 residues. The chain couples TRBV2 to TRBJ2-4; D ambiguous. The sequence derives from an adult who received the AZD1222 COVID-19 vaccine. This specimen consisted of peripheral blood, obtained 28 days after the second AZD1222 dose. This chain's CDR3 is CASSGLTKNIQYF. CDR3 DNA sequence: TGTGCCAGCAGCGGGCTGACGAAGAACATTCAGTACTTC.